The 21 T cell receptor beta chains below all came from one sample that was sequenced in a study of blood T cell repertoires in COVID-19. Produced via immunoSEQ multiplex PCR; TCRdb's table is partial and in-frame only. The data contain over 90,000 clones, 81% of them singletons. The sequenced sample was peripheral blood. These receptors were taken from a man older than 75 with COVID-19, enrolled during active disease.

This sequence joins TRBV9 and TRBJ1-6; D unresolved. Germline V gene lookup returns CDR1 SGDLS and CDR2 YYNGEE. The V end lost 0 bases, the J end lost 8 bases, and 6 bases lay between the germline ends. The CDR3 consists of 13 residues. The CDR3: CASSVEPDSPLHF. CDR3 DNA: TGTGCCAGCAGCGTAGAGCCGGATTCACCCCTCCACTTT.

This chain joins TRBV6-2 or TRBV6-3 and TRBJ1-2; 7 nucleotides line up with TRBD1. The CDR3 is 17 residues long. With 6 bases clipped from V and 2 bases from J, the junction kept 15 bases outside the gene matches. Germline V CDR1 and CDR2: MNHEY, SVGEGT. The chain's CDR3 is CASSAQGSGTVNYGYTF. Here the CDR3 DNA reads TGTGCCAGCAGCGCCCAGGGTTCCGGGACAGTAAACTATGGCTACACCTTC.

This chain joins TRBV29-1 and TRBJ2-7; no clear D. The V and J ends lost 4 bases and 5 bases respectively, with 15 bases between them. Germline lookup yields CDR1 SQVTM and CDR2 ANQGSEA. This CDR3 contains 13 residues. The CDR3 nucleotides read TGCAGCGTTGGCAGGCTCGGTGGAAACGAGCAGTACTTC. Translating gives CSVGRLGGNEQYF.

The chain uses TRBV20-1 and TRBJ2-5, with D perhaps TRBD1 (5 bases). The germline V gene encodes CDR1 DFQATT and CDR2 SNEGSKA (reference sequence). This CDR3 has 11 amino acids. Trimming took off 7 bases at V and 4 bases at J, with 10 bases between the two ends. CDR3 sequence reads: CSVNRGETQYF. DNA for the CDR3: TGCAGTGTTAATAGGGGAGAGACCCAGTACTTC.

The V gene is TRBV9, the J gene TRBJ1-2, with TRBD1 matching 8 bases. Trimming took 3 bases from V and 3 from J; bases not matched to a gene: 10. This CDR3 is 16 amino acids long. Germline lookup yields CDR1 SGDLS and CDR2 YYNGEE. CDR3 sequence (DNA): TGTGCCAGCAGCGCCAGGACAGGGAGAGAAGACTATGGCTACACCTTC. This translates into CASSARTGREDYGYTF.

The chain couples TRBV19 to TRBJ1-4; D possibly corresponds to TRBD1 (5 bases). The length of the CDR3 is 15 residues. Per germline, CDR1 LNHDA and CDR2 SQIVND (reference sequence). Trimming removed 6 bases at V and 0 bases at J, with 11 bases between. The CDR3 nucleotides read TGTGCCAGTAGAGGGACTGAAGCAACTAATGAAAAACTGTTTTTT. Translated: CASRGTEATNEKLFF.

J is TRBJ2-3 and V is TRBV11-3; 11 bases are shared with TRBD2. V dropped 5 bases and J dropped 8; count of bases not matched to a gene: 6. CDR3 length: 14 residues. Germline V gene sequence: CDR1 SGHNT, CDR2 YENEEA. The CDR3 reads CASSPSGGQGTQYF. The CDR3 nucleotides are TGTGCCAGCAGCCCTAGCGGGGGGCAGGGTACGCAGTATTTT.

The rearrangement uses TRBV7-3 and TRBJ1-1; D is unresolved. Trimming cost V 4 bases and J 0 bases, with 12 bases left between them. Germline V CDR1 and CDR2: SGHTA, FQGTGA. The CDR3 is 15 residues long. This CDR3 reads CASSWTGGMNTEAFF. Here the CDR3 DNA reads TGTGCCAGCAGCTGGACGGGAGGAATGAACACTGAAGCTTTCTTT. The full variable domain, rest sourced from reference TRBV7-3 and TRBJ1-1, is GAGVSQTPSNKVTEKGKYVELRCDPISGHTALYWYRQSLGQGPEFLIYFQGTGAADDSGLPNDRFFAVRPEGSVSTLKIQRTERGDSAVYLCASSWTGGMNTEAFFGQGTRLTVV.

This chain uses TRBV28 with TRBJ1-4, with TRBD1 as a possible D gene (5 bases). Germline CDR1 reads MDHEN; CDR2 reads SYDVKM. Trimming removed 2 bases at V and 2 bases at J, with 15 bases between. The CDR3 is 17 residues long. In DNA, the CDR3 is TGTGCCAGCAGTTTAGTAACCTCAGGGTCTACTAATGAAAAACTGTTTTTT. It codes for CASSLVTSGSTNEKLFF.

The chain joins TRBV30 to TRBJ1-5; TRBD1 matches at 8 bases. Germline CDR1 GTSNPN, CDR2 SVGIG (reference sequence). The CDR3 spans 19 residues. After removal of 2 bases from V and 1 base from J, the junction contained 16 bases not matched to a gene. In DNA, the CDR3 is TGTGCCTGGAGTTCCTCCGCCGGGACAGGTCTCGCGAGCAATCAGCCCCAGCATTTT. This codes for CAWSSSAGTGLASNQPQHF.

CDR3 sequence reads: CASSFLLAGEYNEQFF. The DNA of the CDR3 is TGTGCCAGCTCATTCTTACTAGCGGGGGAGTACAATGAGCAGTTCTTC. The chain employs TRBV18 and TRBJ2-1; 11 bases match TRBD2. This CDR3 spans 16 amino acids. Germline-derived CDR1 and CDR2 are KGHSH and LQKENI. V was pared by 5 bases and J by 4 bases, with 7 bases of the junction left unmatched. Together with reference TRBV18 and TRBJ2-1, the CDR3 gives the full variable domain: NAGVMQNPRHLVRRRGQEARLRCSPMKGHSHVYWYRQLPEEGLKFMVYLQKENIIDESGMPKERFSAEFPKEGPSILRIQQVVRGDSAAYFCASSFLLAGEYNEQFFGPGTRLTVL.

V is TRBV18 and J is TRBJ1-2; no clear D gene. V was cut by 2 bases and J by 8 bases, with 12 bases left in between. This CDR3 region has 13 residues. Germline CDR1 and CDR2: KGHSH and LQKENI. For the CDR3, the DNA is TGTGCCAGCTCACCAGCCGAGGAAAGGGGCTACACCTTC. This encodes CASSPAEERGYTF.

This clone was counted a single time. The chain links TRBV7-5 to TRBJ1-2; the table's D call TRBD1 went unverified against the DNA. TRBV7-5 is assigned pseudogene status. The CDR3 extends over 16 amino acids. As DNA, the CDR3 is TGTGCCAGAAGCGCTCCTCACCGACAGGGGCAGGTTGGCTACACCTTC. Its protein product is CARSAPHRQGQVGYTF.

A single count supports this clone. The J gene is TRBJ1-5, the V gene TRBV9, with D possibly matching TRBD1 (6 bases). The length of the CDR3 is 14 residues. CDR1 SGDLS and CDR2 YYNGEE come from the germline V gene. Between the trimmed V and J ends, which lost 3 bases and 3 bases, there was a span of 10 bases. The CDR3 spells CASSAGTPNQPQHF. The DNA of the CDR3 is TGTGCCAGCAGCGCCGGGACACCCAATCAGCCCCAGCATTTT.

The chain is built from TRBV28 and TRBJ2-7, with 13 positions matching TRBD2. The junction had 15 bases not matched to a gene; V was cut back by 8 bases and J by 5 bases. CDR1 is MDHEN, CDR2 SYDVKM, per germline. The CDR3 is 17 amino acids. CDR3 sequence (DNA): TGTGCCAGCGGGGGTACCGGGACTAGCGGGATAGGCCACGAGCAGTACTTC. The encoded protein is CASGGTGTSGIGHEQYF.

This chain links TRBV6-5 with TRBJ2-5, with D unresolved. Per the germline V gene, CDR1 is MNHEY and CDR2 is SVGAGI. This CDR3 is built from 15 residues. V shed 2 bases and J shed 5 bases, with 15 bases lying between them. CDR3: CASSYGQDWWETQYF. The CDR3 nucleotides are TGTGCCAGCAGTTACGGGCAGGATTGGTGGGAGACCCAGTACTTC.

For the CDR3, the DNA is TGTGCCTTCCGGCTAGCCGGGGAGCTGTTTTTT. It is translated as CAFRLAGELFF. The gene calls are TRBV2 and TRBJ2-2; no clear D. Trimming left V 11 bases short and J 6 bases short, with 10 bases between. The V gene's germline CDR1 is SNHLY and CDR2 FYNNEI. The CDR3 has 11 residues.

As to this clone: Since a much larger clone is just one base distant, this may be a read error. This sample also contains other DNA sequences that code for the same CDR3. The genes are TRBV7-2 and TRBJ2-1; TRBD1 matches at 10 bases. CDR1 and CDR2 from the germline V gene are SGHTA and FQGNSA. V gave up 6 bases and J gave up 8 bases; unmatched junction bases: 10. The CDR3 is 15 residues long. The CDR3 DNA sequence: TGTGCCAGCAGTTCTCAGACAGGGGGCCTTGATGAGCAGTTCTTC. Protein: CASSSQTGGLDEQFF.

The J gene is TRBJ1-6, the V gene TRBV3-1 (or the pseudogene TRBV3-2), with D unresolved. Germline V gene lookup returns CDR1 LGHDT and CDR2 YNNKEL (reference sequence). The CDR3 consists of 12 residues. V dropped 2 bases and J dropped 11 bases, with 7 bases sitting between them. CDR3 residues: CASSQPGAPLHF. CDR3 sequence (DNA): TGTGCCAGCAGCCAACCGGGTGCACCCCTCCACTTT.

The chain links TRBV5-1 to TRBJ2-3, with TRBD2 matching 11 bases. Per germline, CDR1 SGHRS and CDR2 YFSETQ. The ends lost 2 bases at V and 0 bases at J; junction bases unmatched: 2. This CDR3 comprises 16 residues. The CDR3 protein is CASSFGTSGSTDTQYF. DNA of the CDR3: TGCGCCAGCAGCTTTGGGACTAGCGGAAGCACAGATACGCAGTATTTT. Combining the CDR3 with reference TRBV5-1 and TRBJ2-3 gives the whole variable domain KAGVTQTPRYLIKTRGQQVTLSCSPISGHRSVSWYQQTPGQGLQFLFEYFSETQRNKGNFPGRFSGRQFSNSRSEMNVSTLELGDSALYLCASSFGTSGSTDTQYFGPGTRLTVL.

The V and J genes are TRBV5-1 and TRBJ1-2; 11 bases agree with TRBD1. The germline gives CDR1 SGHRS, CDR2 YFSETQ. The junction had 13 bases not matched to a gene; V was cut back by 1 base and J by 5 bases. The CDR3 consists of 18 residues. The CDR3 bases are TGCGCCAGCAGCTTGCATATTGGACAGGGGGCCCAATCTTATGGCTACACCTTC. This encodes CASSLHIGQGAQSYGYTF.